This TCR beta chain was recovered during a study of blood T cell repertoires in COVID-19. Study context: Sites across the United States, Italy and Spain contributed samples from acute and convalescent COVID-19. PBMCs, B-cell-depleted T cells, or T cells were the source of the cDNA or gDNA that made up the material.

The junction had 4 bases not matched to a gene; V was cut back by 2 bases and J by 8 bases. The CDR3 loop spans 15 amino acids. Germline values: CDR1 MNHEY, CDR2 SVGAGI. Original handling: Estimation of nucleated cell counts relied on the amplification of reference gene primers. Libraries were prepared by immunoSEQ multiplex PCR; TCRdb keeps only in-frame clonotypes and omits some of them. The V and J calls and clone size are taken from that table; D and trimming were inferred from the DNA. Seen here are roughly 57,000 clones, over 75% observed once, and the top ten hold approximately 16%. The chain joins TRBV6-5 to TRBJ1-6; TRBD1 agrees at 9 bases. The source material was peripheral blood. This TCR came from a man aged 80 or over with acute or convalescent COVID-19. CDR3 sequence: CASSYRGQGYSPLHF. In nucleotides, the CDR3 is TGTGCCAGCAGTTACCGGGGACAGGGTTATTCACCCCTCCACTTT.